Described below is a single T cell receptor beta chain sequence and its context. The sample originates from a study of blood T cell repertoires in COVID-19. The wider study: Some COVID-19 samples were acute and others convalescent; all came from the United States, Italy and Spain. PBMCs, B-cell-depleted T cells, or T cells were the source of the cDNA or gDNA that made up the material.

This table comes from immunoSEQ multiplex PCR, and its TCRdb copy is limited to in-frame clones, with some not included. The sample lists 140,000 to 150,000 clones; 81% were seen once. The receptor was isolated from a human donor in a cohort sampled during active COVID-19. The sequencing sample was made of peripheral blood.

The CDR3 spells CASRGTGNTEAFF. CDR3 nucleotides: TGCGCCAGCAGGGGAACAGGTAACACTGAAGCTTTCTTT. The rearrangement joins TRBV5-1 to TRBJ1-1; possibly TRBD1 for D (5 bases). Trimming removed 5 bases at V and 2 bases at J, with 10 bases between. CDR1 is SGHRS and CDR2 is YFSETQ in the germline V gene. This CDR3 has 13 amino acids.